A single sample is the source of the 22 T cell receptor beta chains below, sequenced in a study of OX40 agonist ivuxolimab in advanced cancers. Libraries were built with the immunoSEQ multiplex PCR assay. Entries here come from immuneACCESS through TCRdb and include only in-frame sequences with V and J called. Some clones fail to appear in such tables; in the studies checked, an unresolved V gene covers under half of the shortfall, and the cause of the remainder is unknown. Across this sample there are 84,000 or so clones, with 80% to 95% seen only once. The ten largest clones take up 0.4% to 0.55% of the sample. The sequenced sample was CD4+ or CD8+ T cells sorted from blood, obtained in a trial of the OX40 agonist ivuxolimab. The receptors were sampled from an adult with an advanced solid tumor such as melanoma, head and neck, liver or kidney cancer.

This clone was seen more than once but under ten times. Written as DNA, the CDR3 is TGTGCCAGCACCAACGCGATGGCGGGACTCAATGAGCAGTTCTTC. Translation gives CASTNAMAGLNEQFF. The V call is TRBV28, the J call TRBJ2-1, with a possible D match to TRBD2 (6 bases). Per germline, CDR1 MDHEN and CDR2 SYDVKM. V dropped 7 bases and J dropped 6 bases, with 19 bases sitting between them. The CDR3 contains 15 residues.

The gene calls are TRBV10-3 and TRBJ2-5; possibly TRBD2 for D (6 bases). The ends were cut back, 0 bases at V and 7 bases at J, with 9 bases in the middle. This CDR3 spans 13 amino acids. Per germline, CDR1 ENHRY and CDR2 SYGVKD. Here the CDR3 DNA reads TGTGCCATCAGTGAGTCGCGGGATGGGACCCAGTACTTC. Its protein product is CAISESRDGTQYF.

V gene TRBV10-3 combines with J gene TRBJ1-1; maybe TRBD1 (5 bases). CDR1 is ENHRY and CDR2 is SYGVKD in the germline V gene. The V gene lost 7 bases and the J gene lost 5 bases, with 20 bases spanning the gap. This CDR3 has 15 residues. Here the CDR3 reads CAIMGWENTGTEAFF. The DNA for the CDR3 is TGTGCCATCATGGGATGGGAGAACACAGGAACTGAAGCTTTCTTT.

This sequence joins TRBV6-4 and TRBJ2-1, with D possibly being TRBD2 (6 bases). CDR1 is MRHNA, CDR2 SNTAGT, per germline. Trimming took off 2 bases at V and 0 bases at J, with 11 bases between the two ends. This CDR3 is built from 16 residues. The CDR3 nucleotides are TGTGCCAGCAGTGACCAACCGGGGGTCTCCTACAATGAGCAGTTCTTC. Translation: CASSDQPGVSYNEQFF.

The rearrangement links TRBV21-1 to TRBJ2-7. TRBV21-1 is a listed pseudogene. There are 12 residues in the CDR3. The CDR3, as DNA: TGTGCCAGCAGCGGCGTGTCCTACGAGCAGTACTTC. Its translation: CASSGVSYEQYF.

CDR3 in amino acids: CASSLQGGELFF. CDR3 in DNA: TGTGCCAGCAGTTTACAGGGCGGGGAGCTGTTTTTT. The chain couples TRBV28 to TRBJ2-2; perhaps TRBD1 as D (5 bases). In germline, CDR1 is MDHEN, CDR2 SYDVKM. Trimming took off 2 bases at V and 7 bases at J, with 5 bases between the two ends. CDR3 length: 12 amino acids.

CDR3 protein: CASSPEGAMALHF. CDR3 in DNA: TGCGCCAGCAGCCCCGAAGGTGCAATGGCCCTCCACTTT. This sequence joins TRBV5-1 and TRBJ1-6; no reliable D call. This CDR3 spans 13 amino acids. V dropped 4 bases and J dropped 14 bases, with 16 bases sitting between them. Germline loops: CDR1 SGHRS, CDR2 YFSETQ.

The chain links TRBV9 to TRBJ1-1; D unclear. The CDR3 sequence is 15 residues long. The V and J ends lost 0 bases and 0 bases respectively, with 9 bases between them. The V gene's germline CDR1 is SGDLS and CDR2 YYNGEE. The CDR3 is CASSVAGPMNTEAFF. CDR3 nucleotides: TGTGCCAGCAGCGTAGCCGGGCCTATGAACACTGAAGCTTTCTTT.

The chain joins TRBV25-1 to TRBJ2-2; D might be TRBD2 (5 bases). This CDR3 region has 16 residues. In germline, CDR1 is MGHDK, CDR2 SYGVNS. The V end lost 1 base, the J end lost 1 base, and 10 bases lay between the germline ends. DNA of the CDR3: TGTGCCAGCAGTGAATTAACTAGGCAGAACACCGGGGAGCTGTTTTTT. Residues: CASSELTRQNTGELFF.

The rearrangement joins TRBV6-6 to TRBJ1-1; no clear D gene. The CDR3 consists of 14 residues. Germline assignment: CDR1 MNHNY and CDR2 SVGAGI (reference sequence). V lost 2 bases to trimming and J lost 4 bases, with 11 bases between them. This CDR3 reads CASSYPPRGTEAFF. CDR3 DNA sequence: TGTGCCAGCAGTTACCCCCCCCGGGGCACTGAAGCTTTCTTT.

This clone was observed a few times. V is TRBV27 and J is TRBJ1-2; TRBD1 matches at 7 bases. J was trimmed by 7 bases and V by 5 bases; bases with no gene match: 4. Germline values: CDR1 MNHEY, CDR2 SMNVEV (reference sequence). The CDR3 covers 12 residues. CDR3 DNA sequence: TGTGCCAGCAGTGGGACAGAAGCTGGCTACACCTTC. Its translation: CASSGTEAGYTF.

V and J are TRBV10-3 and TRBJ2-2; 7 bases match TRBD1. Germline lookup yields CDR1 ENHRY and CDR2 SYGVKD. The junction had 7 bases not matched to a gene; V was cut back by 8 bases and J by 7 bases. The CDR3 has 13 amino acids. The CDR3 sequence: CAISDRAGGELFF. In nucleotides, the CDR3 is TGTGCCATCTCTGACAGGGCAGGCGGGGAGCTGTTTTTT.

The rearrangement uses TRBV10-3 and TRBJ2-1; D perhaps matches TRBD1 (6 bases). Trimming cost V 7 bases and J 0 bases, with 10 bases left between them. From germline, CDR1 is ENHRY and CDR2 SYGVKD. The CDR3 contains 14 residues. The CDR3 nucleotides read TGTGCCATCAATCTGGACAGCTCCTACAATGAGCAGTTCTTC. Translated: CAINLDSSYNEQFF.

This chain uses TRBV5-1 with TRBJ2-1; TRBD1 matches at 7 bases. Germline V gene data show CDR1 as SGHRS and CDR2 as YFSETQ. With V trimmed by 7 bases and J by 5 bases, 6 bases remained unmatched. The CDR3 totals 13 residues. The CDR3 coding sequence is TGCGCCAGCGGCCTGGGACAGAACAATGAGCAGTTCTTC. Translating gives CASGLGQNNEQFF.

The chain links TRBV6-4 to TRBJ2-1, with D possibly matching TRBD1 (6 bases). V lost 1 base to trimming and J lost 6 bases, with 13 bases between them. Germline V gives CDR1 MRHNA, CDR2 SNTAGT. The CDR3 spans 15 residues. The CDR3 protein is CASSDWDKERNEQFF. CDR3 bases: TGTGCCAGCAGTGACTGGGACAAAGAGCGCAATGAGCAGTTCTTC.

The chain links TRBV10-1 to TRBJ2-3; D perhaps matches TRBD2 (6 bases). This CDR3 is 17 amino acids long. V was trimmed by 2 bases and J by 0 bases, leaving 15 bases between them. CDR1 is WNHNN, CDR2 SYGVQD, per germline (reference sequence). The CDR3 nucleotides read TGCGCCAGCAGTGAGGAAAAACGGGGGTCTAGCACAGATACGCAGTATTTT. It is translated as CASSEEKRGSSTDTQYF.

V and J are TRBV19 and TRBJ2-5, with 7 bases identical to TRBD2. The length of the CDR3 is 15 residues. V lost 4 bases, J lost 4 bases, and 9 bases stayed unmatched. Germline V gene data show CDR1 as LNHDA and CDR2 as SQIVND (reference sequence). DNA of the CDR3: TGTGCCAGTAGTAAGGGGCGGGAGAGAGTAGAGACCCAGTACTTC. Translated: CASSKGRERVETQYF.

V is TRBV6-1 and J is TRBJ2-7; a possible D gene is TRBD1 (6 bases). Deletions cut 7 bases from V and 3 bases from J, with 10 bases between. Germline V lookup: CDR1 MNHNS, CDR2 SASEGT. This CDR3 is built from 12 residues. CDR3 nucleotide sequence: TGTGCCAGCAACATAGGGGGCTACGAGCAGTACTTC. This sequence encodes CASNIGGYEQYF.

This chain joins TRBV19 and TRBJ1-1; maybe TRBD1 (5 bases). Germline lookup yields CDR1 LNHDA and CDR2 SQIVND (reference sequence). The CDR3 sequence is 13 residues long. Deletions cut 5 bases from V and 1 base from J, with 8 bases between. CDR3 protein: CASSVRENTEAFF. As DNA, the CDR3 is TGTGCCAGTAGTGTCAGGGAGAACACTGAAGCTTTCTTT.

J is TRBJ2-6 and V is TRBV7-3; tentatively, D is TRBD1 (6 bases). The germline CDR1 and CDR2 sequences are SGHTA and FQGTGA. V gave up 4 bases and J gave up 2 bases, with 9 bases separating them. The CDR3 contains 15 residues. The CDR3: CASSSSGAGANVLTF. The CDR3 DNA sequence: TGTGCCAGCAGCTCCTCAGGGGCTGGGGCCAACGTCCTGACTTTC.

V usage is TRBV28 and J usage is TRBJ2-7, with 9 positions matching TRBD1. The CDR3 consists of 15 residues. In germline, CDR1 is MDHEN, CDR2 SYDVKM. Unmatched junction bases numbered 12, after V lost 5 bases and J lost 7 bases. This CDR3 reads CASSHRDRVFGEQYF. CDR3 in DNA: TGTGCCAGCAGTCACCGGGACAGGGTTTTTGGAGAGCAGTACTTC. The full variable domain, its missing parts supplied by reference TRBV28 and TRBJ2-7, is DVKVTQSSRYLVKRTGEKVFLECVQDMDHENMFWYRQDPGLGLRLIYFSYDVKMKEKGDIPEGYSVSREKKERFSLILESASTNQTSMYLCASSHRDRVFGEQYFGPGTRLTVT.

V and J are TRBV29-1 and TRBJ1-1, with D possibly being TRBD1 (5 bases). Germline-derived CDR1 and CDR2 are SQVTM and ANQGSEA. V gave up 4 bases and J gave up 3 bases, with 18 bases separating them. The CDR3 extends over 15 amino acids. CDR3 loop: CSVVLRGGGDTEAFF. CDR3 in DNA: TGCAGCGTTGTTTTAAGGGGTGGCGGCGACACTGAAGCTTTCTTT.